The sequence of this TCR beta chain was determined in a study of early T cells in non-severe SARS-CoV-2 infection. About the research overall: Bulk RNA taken from unsorted whole blood was sequenced, leaving chains unpaired.

In regard to this clonotype: As yet, its antigen is unknown.

The TCR library protocol attached unique molecular identifiers to the individual cDNA molecules. Each CDR3 protein is one row after TCRdb ran MiXCR on the 5' RACE reads. The sample yields 40,000 to 45,000 distinct CDR3 sequences, approximately 6.5% seen once. This CDR3 has 14 residues. Germline loops: CDR1 SGHAT, CDR2 FQNNGV. V was pared by 3 bases and J by 6 bases, with 11 bases between. Overall study findings and caveats: Missing private and CD4 specificities, VDJdb matching favored anti-spike CD8 responses.

Sequencing was performed on whole blood, taken at baseline. V usage is TRBV11-2 and J usage is TRBJ1-4; TRBD1 is a possible D gene (6 bases). This TCR was sampled from an adult who was a healthcare worker with PCR-confirmed SARS-CoV-2 infection or an uninfected control (not recorded which). The CDR3 here is CASSFEGVDEKLFF. The CDR3 DNA reads as TGTGCCAGCAGCTTTGAGGGGGTCGATGAAAAACTGTTTTTT.